Below are 11 T cell receptor beta chains sequenced from a single sample in a study. TCRdb used MiXCR to reprocess the 5' RACE reads, holding one entry per CDR3 protein. The sample carries tens of thousands of distinct CDR3 sequences, roughly 30% recorded once. Material for sequencing was tumor-infiltrating memory CD4+ T cells sorted from the breast tumor. The subset here: memory CD4+ T cells, CD4+CD45RO+CD25-. These receptors were taken from a female donor with breast cancer.

This clonotype is a singleton in its sample. The genes are TRBV18 and TRBJ2-7; 10 bases map to TRBD1. The CDR3 is 14 amino acids. The germline V gene encodes CDR1 KGHSH and CDR2 LQKENI. With 3 bases clipped from V and 7 bases from J, the junction kept 6 bases outside the gene matches. The CDR3 region is CASSPGTGVREQYF. The CDR3 DNA follows: TGTGCCAGCTCACCCGGGACAGGGGTTAGGGAGCAGTACTTC.

The sample holds a few counts of this clonotype. This chain joins TRBV7-2 and TRBJ1-6; 8 nucleotides match TRBD1. CDR1 and CDR2 (germline): SGHTA, FQGNSA. V was pared by 4 bases and J by 4 bases, with 9 bases of the junction left unmatched. The CDR3 is 17 amino acids. In DNA form, the CDR3 reads TGTGCCAGCAGCTCATCTCAGGGGGCGCGATATAATTCACCCCTCCACTTT. Protein sequence: CASSSSQGARYNSPLHF.

This clonotype was picked up a small number of times. The V and J genes are TRBV5-1 and TRBJ2-2; D is possibly TRBD2 (5 bases). Per the germline V gene, CDR1 is SGHRS and CDR2 is YFSETQ. The ends were cut back, 6 bases at V and 7 bases at J, with 13 bases in the middle. The CDR3 runs to 13 residues. Written as DNA, the CDR3 is TGCGCCAGCACACGGGGAGACGGCGGGGAGCTGTTTTTT. Translation: CASTRGDGGELFF. Filled out from reference TRBV5-1 and TRBJ2-2, the complete variable domain reads KAGVTQTPRYLIKTRGQQVTLSCSPISGHRSVSWYQQTPGQGLQFLFEYFSETQRNKGNFPGRFSGRQFSNSRSEMNVSTLELGDSALYLCASTRGDGGELFFGEGSRLTVL.

The table lists this clonotype with a few counts. The chain carries TRBV5-1 and TRBJ2-7; D call uncertain. The CDR3 extends over 15 amino acids. Trimming cost V 4 bases and J 5 bases, with 19 bases left between them. Per germline, CDR1 SGHRS and CDR2 YFSETQ. This CDR3 is CASSTETGYPDEQYF. CDR3 bases: TGCGCCAGCAGCACGGAGACCGGGTATCCCGACGAGCAGTACTTC.

The rearrangement joins TRBV4-1 to TRBJ1-5, with D hard to call. Looked up from germline, CDR1 is MGHRA and CDR2 is YSYEKL. Trimming cost V 0 bases and J 11 bases, with 11 bases left between them. This CDR3 spans 13 amino acids. The DNA for the CDR3 is TGCGCCAGCAGCCAAGAACTCCGAATGGCCCAGCATTTT. Its translation is CASSQELRMAQHF.

The V call is TRBV7-2, the J call TRBJ2-6; no clear D gene. CDR1 is SGHTA, CDR2 FQGNSA, per germline. V gave up 2 bases and J gave up 4 bases, with 6 bases separating them. The CDR3 has 14 amino acids. The CDR3 DNA reads as TGTGCCAGCAGCTTAATACAGGGGGCCAACGTCCTGACTTTC. It yields the protein CASSLIQGANVLTF.

This clonotype has a handful of counts. V gene TRBV20-1 combines with J gene TRBJ2-1; D is possibly TRBD2 (5 bases). Germline CDR1 is DFQATT and CDR2 is SNEGSKA (reference sequence). With 6 bases removed from V and 6 bases from J, the gap between germline ends came to 18 bases. The CDR3 contains 14 residues. CDR3 residues: CSATSGYSGNEQFF. CDR3 nucleotide sequence: TGCAGTGCCACGAGCGGCTACTCAGGCAATGAGCAGTTCTTC.

This CDR3 reads CASSHTLAGGPLEQYF. The CDR3 bases are TGTGCCAGCAGTCACACACTAGCGGGAGGGCCTCTGGAGCAGTACTTC. The chain carries TRBV6-6 and TRBJ2-7; 13 positions match TRBD2. CDR1 and CDR2 from the germline V gene are MNHNY and SVGAGI (reference sequence). The J segment lost 7 bases and the V segment lost 5 bases, leaving 11 bases of the junction unmatched. This CDR3 spans 16 amino acids.

J is TRBJ1-3 and V is TRBV12-3 or TRBV12-4; the D gene is possibly TRBD1 (6 bases). CDR3 size: 16 residues. Trimming stripped 6 bases from V and 0 bases from J, with 15 bases between. The CDR3 spells CASSALQGSSGNTIYF. CDR3 bases: TGTGCCAGCAGCGCATTGCAGGGGAGCTCTGGAAACACCATATATTTT.

In this sample, this clonotype turned up many times. This chain joins TRBV5-1 and TRBJ1-6, with D hard to call. CDR1 and CDR2 (germline): SGHRS, YFSETQ. The CDR3 sequence is 12 residues long. V lost 3 bases, J lost 8 bases, and 6 bases lay in between. The CDR3 is CASSSGDSPLHF. The CDR3 DNA reads TGCGCCAGCAGCTCCGGGGATTCACCCCTCCACTTT.

This rearrangement joins TRBV7-2 to TRBJ2-3; no clear D gene. The V end lost 3 bases, the J end lost 9 bases, and 7 bases lay between the germline ends. From germline, CDR1 is SGHTA and CDR2 FQGNSA. The CDR3 extends over 11 amino acids. The CDR3 reads CASSFYQTQYF. The CDR3, as DNA: TGTGCCAGCAGCTTTTATCAGACGCAGTATTTT.